Listed here is a single T cell receptor beta chain. Its antigen is unknown. The sample is drawn from a study of T cell responses to AZD1222 COVID-19 vaccine. The study, taken as a whole, reports: Close to half of spike-specific TCRs reportedly recognize unmutated variant regions. White British people made up most donors, females outnumbered males, and clonal diversity was possibly underestimated. Spike-specific TCR depth and breadth grew after two AZD1222 doses. Seropositivity was recorded at baseline in only a handful of AZD1222 recipients.

Germline-derived CDR1 and CDR2 are ENHRY and SYGVKD. Trimming removed 3 bases from V and 5 bases from J; junction bases left unmatched: 9. CDR3 length equals 15 residues. The protocol was immunoSEQ multiplex PCR, while the TCRdb copy is restricted to in-frame clones and leaves out a portion. The sample yields fewer than 200,000 clones, about 91% seen once. The origin of this receptor is an adult in good health. This chain links TRBV10-3 with TRBJ2-7, with 8 bases aligning to TRBD2. This sample comprised peripheral blood, obtained on day 0 of MenACWY control vaccination. The CDR3 sequence: CAISDSLSGINEQYF. The CDR3 DNA follows: TGTGCCATCAGTGATTCCCTTAGCGGGATCAACGAGCAGTACTTC.